Each of the 30 T cell receptor beta chains below was sequenced from the same sample in a study of PD-1 blockade in classical Hodgkin lymphoma. Here immunoSEQ multiplex PCR was the method, and the copy in TCRdb shows in-frame clones only, minus some. Altogether fewer than 15,000 clones are present, 79% being singletons, with the ten largest covering around a quarter. There was relapse after autologous stem cell transplantation in every patient, and there was variation in brentuximab vedotin exposure. The CD8+ T cells came from thawed PBMCs through magnetic negative selection. The sequenced sample was CD8+ T cells from blood, obtained at baseline. Receptors originate from a human donor with classical Hodgkin lymphoma.

The J gene is TRBJ2-5, the V gene TRBV7-8, with 7 bases identical to TRBD1. Germline loops: CDR1 SGHVS, CDR2 FQNEAQ. Trimming cost V 2 bases and J 6 bases; bases outside gene matches: 12. This CDR3 is built from 16 residues. The CDR3 spells CASSLPLDREEKTQYF. In DNA, the CDR3 is TGTGCCAGCAGCTTACCTCTCGACAGGGAAGAAAAGACCCAGTACTTC.

The CDR3: CASRPTGDHEQYF. CDR3 sequence (DNA): TGCGCCAGCAGGCCTACAGGGGACCACGAGCAGTACTTC. The chain has TRBV5-1 and TRBJ2-7; 7 bases map to TRBD1. The ends lost 5 bases at V and 5 bases at J; junction bases unmatched: 7. The length of the CDR3 is 13 residues. The germline CDR1 and CDR2 sequences are SGHRS and YFSETQ.

The chain joins TRBV30 to TRBJ1-1; D uncertain. From germline, CDR1 is GTSNPN and CDR2 SVGIG (reference sequence). The CDR3 runs 13 residues. V lost 4 bases, J lost 4 bases, and 13 bases lay in between. This CDR3 is CAWTVGWSTEAFF. CDR3 nucleotide sequence: TGTGCCTGGACCGTTGGGTGGAGCACTGAAGCTTTCTTT.

The chain employs TRBV5-6 and TRBJ2-3, with 13 positions matching TRBD2. The CDR3 spans 15 residues. Germline loops: CDR1 SGHDT, CDR2 YYEEEE. V was clipped by 4 bases and J by 6 bases; unmatched bases: 5. The CDR3 DNA follows: TGTGCCAGCAGCCCGGGGGGACTAGCGGGGGATACGCAGTATTTT. Amino acid sequence: CASSPGGLAGDTQYF.

This clone is labeled as medium-sized. V usage is TRBV6-5 and J usage is TRBJ2-7, with unresolved D. The V and J ends lost 6 bases and 5 bases respectively, with 11 bases between them. This CDR3 region has 12 residues. CDR1 and CDR2 from the germline V gene are MNHEY and SVGAGI. The DNA for the CDR3 is TGTGCCAGCAGCCCCGACGGAAACGAGCAGTACTTC. Translation: CASSPDGNEQYF.

The chain joins TRBV5-1 to TRBJ1-2, with 7 bases fitting TRBD1. Trimming cost V 0 bases and J 8 bases; bases outside gene matches: 4. The germline V gene encodes CDR1 SGHRS and CDR2 YFSETQ. The CDR3 extends over 13 amino acids. CDR3 protein: CASSLVQGVGYTF. The CDR3 region has the DNA TGCGCCAGCAGCTTGGTCCAGGGGGTGGGCTACACCTTC.

The gene calls are TRBV10-2 and TRBJ1-5, with no clear D. The CDR3 is made up of 15 amino acids. The germline gives CDR1 WSHSY, CDR2 SAAADI. V lost 0 bases and J lost 6, with 12 bases in between. The DNA for the CDR3 is TGCGCCAGCAGTGAGTCCACGGGGTTTGGTCAGCCCCAGCATTTT. Its translation is CASSESTGFGQPQHF.

The gene calls are TRBV5-4 and TRBJ1-3; 8 bases line up with TRBD1. The CDR3 spans 15 residues. From germline, CDR1 is SGHNT and CDR2 YYREEE (reference sequence). Trimming cost V 4 bases and J 3 bases; bases outside gene matches: 6. The CDR3 region is CASSAGQVLGNTIYF. The CDR3 DNA reads as TGTGCCAGCAGCGCGGGACAGGTCCTTGGAAACACCATATATTTT.

The chain uses TRBV28 and TRBJ1-4; 7 nucleotides agree with TRBD1. The CDR3 totals 16 residues. The ends lost 5 bases at V and 2 bases at J; junction bases unmatched: 8. Germline V CDR1 and CDR2: MDHEN, SYDVKM. The CDR3 reads CASSLTGEATNEKLFF. The CDR3, as DNA: TGTGCCAGCAGTCTCACAGGGGAAGCCACTAATGAAAAACTGTTTTTT.

The V and J genes are TRBV9 and TRBJ1-1; tentative D call: TRBD1 (5 bases). The CDR3 is made up of 17 amino acids. Trimming took off 0 bases at V and 3 bases at J, with 18 bases between the two ends. Germline-derived CDR1 and CDR2 are SGDLS and YYNGEE. This CDR3 is CASSVVPPGKRDTEAFF. The CDR3 bases are TGTGCCAGCAGCGTAGTCCCCCCAGGGAAAAGGGACACTGAAGCTTTCTTT.

The chain couples TRBV10-1 to TRBJ1-5, with TRBD1 matching 9 bases. Germline V gene sequence: CDR1 WNHNN, CDR2 SYGVQD (reference sequence). V shed 7 bases and J 6 bases; nucleotides not matched to a gene: 13. This CDR3 comprises 16 residues. CDR3 in DNA: TGCGCCAGCAATCCAAACGGGACAGGGATCGGTCAGCCCCAGCATTTT. This translates into CASNPNGTGIGQPQHF.

This chain uses TRBV6-1 with TRBJ1-4, with 8 nucleotides matching TRBD1. This CDR3 is built from 14 residues. Trimming took 1 base from V and 8 from J; bases not matched to a gene: 3. Germline V gene sequence: CDR1 MNHNS, CDR2 SASEGT. The CDR3 sequence: CASSEGRGLEKLFF. CDR3 in DNA: TGTGCCAGCAGTGAAGGCAGGGGGCTAGAAAAACTGTTTTTT.

The chain employs TRBV7-8 and TRBJ1-2; D is possibly TRBD1 (6 bases). Trimming pared 5 bases from V and 8 bases from J, leaving 18 bases between. CDR1 is SGHVS, CDR2 FQNEAQ, per germline. The CDR3 consists of 14 residues. In DNA, the CDR3 is TGTGCCAGCAGCGAGACCGGGACACTCCACGGCTACACCTTC. It is translated as CASSETGTLHGYTF.

J is TRBJ2-1 and V is TRBV9, with 14 bases aligning to TRBD2. Per germline, CDR1 SGDLS and CDR2 YYNGEE. The CDR3 has 17 residues. Trimming cost V 2 bases and J 4 bases; bases outside gene matches: 5. In DNA, the CDR3 is TGTGCCAGCAGCGTTGGACTAGCGGGGGGTTTATACAATGAGCAGTTCTTC. Residues: CASSVGLAGGLYNEQFF.

The CDR3 protein is CASSLGRPTNTEAFF. CDR3 sequence (DNA): TGCGCCAGCAGCCTCGGACGCCCGACGAACACTGAAGCTTTCTTT. The V gene is TRBV4-1, the J gene TRBJ1-1; D not certain. With 4 bases removed from V and 1 base from J, the gap between germline ends came to 13 bases. The germline V gene has CDR1 MGHRA and CDR2 YSYEKL. This CDR3 is 15 amino acids long.

The chain employs TRBV7-9 and TRBJ2-6, with a weak D call TRBD2 (5 bases). This CDR3 is 18 amino acids long. The V end was cut by 5 bases, the J end by 0 bases, with 17 bases between. Germline V gives CDR1 SEHNR, CDR2 FQNEAQ (reference sequence). The CDR3 DNA sequence: TGTGCCAGCAGCCCGCGAGACGGGATCTTCTCTGGGGCCAACGTCCTGACTTTC. This codes for CASSPRDGIFSGANVLTF.

This rearrangement joins TRBV7-9 to TRBJ1-4; D is unclear. The CDR3 is made up of 13 amino acids. The V gene's germline CDR1 is SEHNR and CDR2 FQNEAQ (reference sequence). The V end lost 3 bases, the J end lost 7 bases, and 9 bases lay between the germline ends. The CDR3 is CASSFGPSEKLFF. Here the CDR3 DNA reads TGTGCCAGCAGCTTCGGACCGAGTGAAAAACTGTTTTTT.

This chain connects TRBV4-3 to TRBJ2-3; 9 bases fit TRBD2. Per germline, CDR1 LGHNA and CDR2 YSLEER. This CDR3 has 19 amino acids. With V trimmed by 0 bases and J by 0 bases, 10 bases remained unmatched. The CDR3 DNA reads as TGCGCCAGCAGCCAAGATTTGGCTAGCGGGACTACTAGCACAGATACGCAGTATTTT. Its protein is CASSQDLASGTTSTDTQYF.

CDR3 sequence (DNA): TGTGCCAGCAGTCAACAGGGGTTTTATGGCTACACCTTC. This translates into CASSQQGFYGYTF. The V call is TRBV27, the J call TRBJ1-2, with TRBD1 matching over 7 bases. Germline CDR1 reads MNHEY; CDR2 reads SMNVEV (reference sequence). The ends lost 5 bases at V and 5 bases at J; junction bases unmatched: 5. This CDR3 region has 13 residues.

The rearrangement links TRBV4-2 to TRBJ2-7; possible D gene TRBD2, 6 bases. The CDR3 loop spans 15 amino acids. Germline values: CDR1 LGHNA, CDR2 YNFKEQ. Trimming stripped 5 bases from V and 3 bases from J, with 17 bases between. The DNA for the CDR3 is TGTGCCAGCAGCAGTAGGGGACTTCAAGGCTACGAGCAGTACTTC. Translated, it gives CASSSRGLQGYEQYF.

This clone has a handful of counts. This sequence joins TRBV7-9 and TRBJ2-1, with unresolved D. V lost 1 base to trimming and J lost 3 bases, with 7 bases between them. CDR1 SEHNR and CDR2 FQNEAQ come from the germline V gene (reference sequence). This CDR3 region has 14 residues. For the CDR3, the DNA is TGTGCCAGCAGCTTAGTATTTGGCTACAATGAGCAGTTCTTC. Its protein is CASSLVFGYNEQFF.

The CDR3 nucleotides are TGTGCCAGCAGCCTTGACAGCACTTTAGATAATTCACCCCTCCACTTT. Encoded protein: CASSLDSTLDNSPLHF. The gene calls are TRBV11-2 and TRBJ1-6; D may be TRBD1 (5 bases). Germline V gives CDR1 SGHAT, CDR2 FQNNGV. This CDR3 spans 16 amino acids. V dropped 5 bases and J dropped 5 bases, with 16 bases sitting between them.

V and J are TRBV11-3 and TRBJ2-3; no firm D call. CDR1 is SGHNT and CDR2 is YENEEA in the germline V gene. Between the trimmed V and J ends, which lost 5 bases and 5 bases, there was a span of 11 bases. The length of the CDR3 is 13 residues. CDR3 sequence reads: CASSPPRGDTQYF. DNA of the CDR3: TGTGCCAGCAGCCCACCCCGCGGAGATACGCAGTATTTT.

The rearrangement links TRBV27 to TRBJ2-6, with TRBD1 identical over 8 bases. Trimming at V came to 6 bases and at J to 7 bases, leaving 8 bases not matched to a gene. Germline CDR1 MNHEY, CDR2 SMNVEV (reference sequence). The CDR3 spans 15 residues. The CDR3 DNA is TGTGCCAGCAGCCAAGGGACAGGTCTTGCCAACGTCCTGACTTTC. Protein product: CASSQGTGLANVLTF. Variable domain in full (rest from reference TRBV27 and TRBJ2-6): EAQVTQNPRYLITVTGKKLTVTCSQNMNHEYMSWYRQDPGLGLRQIYYSMNVEVTDKGDVPEGYKVSRKEKRNFPLILESPSPNQTSLYFCASSQGTGLANVLTFGAGSRLTVL.

The chain uses TRBV4-3 and TRBJ2-2; 8 nucleotides match TRBD2. The V gene end was trimmed by 2 bases and the J gene end by 4 bases; junction bases not matched to a gene: 6. The CDR3 extends over 16 amino acids. Germline V CDR1 and CDR2: LGHNA, YSLEER. Written as DNA, the CDR3 is TGCGCCAGCAGCCAACCCGGGGGGGGCAGCACCGGGGAGCTGTTTTTT. Translating it yields CASSQPGGGSTGELFF.

This chain connects TRBV27 to TRBJ2-7, with D uncertain. The CDR3 spans 13 residues. V was pared by 8 bases and J by 3 bases, with 14 bases between. Germline V CDR1 and CDR2: MNHEY, SMNVEV (reference sequence). The CDR3 spells CASFGNNHYEQYF. CDR3 nucleotide sequence: TGTGCCAGCTTCGGCAACAACCACTACGAGCAGTACTTC.

The rearrangement uses TRBV10-3 and TRBJ1-2, with 7 positions matching TRBD1. Trimming cost V 4 bases and J 0 bases; bases outside gene matches: 5. From germline, CDR1 is ENHRY and CDR2 SYGVKD. CDR3 length: 15 amino acids. The CDR3 DNA sequence: TGTGCCATCAGTGGCCCAGGGGGGACTAACTATGGCTACACCTTC. Translation: CAISGPGGTNYGYTF.

The chain has TRBV15 and TRBJ1-1; tentatively, D is TRBD1 (5 bases). CDR1 is LNHNV, CDR2 YYDKDF, per germline (reference sequence). The CDR3 has 15 amino acids. V lost 0 bases and J lost 4, with 12 bases in between. The CDR3, as DNA: TGTGCCACCAGCAGAGATCGGGGGGGTGTCACTGAAGCTTTCTTT. Amino acid sequence: CATSRDRGGVTEAFF.

This rearrangement joins TRBV9 to TRBJ2-3; TRBD2 aligns across 10 bases. CDR1 and CDR2 (germline): SGDLS, YYNGEE. The CDR3 extends over 18 amino acids. The V gene end was trimmed by 1 base and the J gene end by 1 base; junction bases not matched to a gene: 9. CDR3 coding DNA: TGTGCCAGCAGCGTATCAATAGGAGCGGGGGGGGGCACAGATACGCAGTATTTT. Protein product: CASSVSIGAGGGTDTQYF.

This clone was detected only a few times. The V call is TRBV27, the J call TRBJ1-5, with D unclear. Germline CDR1 and CDR2: MNHEY and SMNVEV (reference sequence). This CDR3 contains 14 residues. V was trimmed by 3 bases and J by 4 bases, leaving 10 bases between them. Here the CDR3 reads CASSLYTSNQPQHF. CDR3 coding DNA: TGTGCCAGCAGTTTGTATACGTCAAATCAGCCCCAGCATTTT.